Sequencing of this TCR beta chain was carried out in a study of T cell changes during pregnancy in multiple sclerosis. The CDR3 is 17 residues long. The repertoire was sequenced with immunoSEQ multiplex PCR; TCRdb's copy has only in-frame clones and lacks some. The sample yields about 43,000 clones, just over 90% seen once. The TCR originated in a female donor with multiple sclerosis, enrolled in a pregnancy study. The specimen was PBMCs (not recorded whether the cells were cultured). This chain uses TRBV12-1 with TRBJ2-5; no check of the table's D call, TRBD1, against the DNA was made. TRBV12-1 is a known pseudogene. CDR3 bases: TGTGCCAGGGCTATAGATTACTGGGGACAATATTGGGAGACCCAGTACTTC. This encodes CARAIDYWGQYWETQYF.